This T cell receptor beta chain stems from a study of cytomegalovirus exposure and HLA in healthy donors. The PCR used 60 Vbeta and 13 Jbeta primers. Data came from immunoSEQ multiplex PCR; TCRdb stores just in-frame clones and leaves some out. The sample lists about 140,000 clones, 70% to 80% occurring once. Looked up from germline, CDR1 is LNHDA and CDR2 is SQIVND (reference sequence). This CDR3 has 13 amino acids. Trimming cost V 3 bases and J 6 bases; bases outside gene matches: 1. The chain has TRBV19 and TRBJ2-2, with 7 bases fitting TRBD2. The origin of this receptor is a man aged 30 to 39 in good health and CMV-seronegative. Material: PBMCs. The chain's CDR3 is CASSITSAGELFF. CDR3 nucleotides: TGTGCCAGTAGTATTACTAGCGCCGGGGAGCTGTTTTTT.